The 25 T cell receptor beta chains below were found in one sample sequenced in a study of monozygotic twins with inflammatory bowel disease. TCRdb re-called the 5' RACE reads and gives one entry per CDR3 protein, without DNA. The sample table includes under 45,000 distinct CDR3 sequences. Sequencing used blood. These receptors were collected from a human donor with ulcerative colitis or Crohn's disease, or a healthy co-twin of an affected twin (not recorded which).

This rearrangement joins TRBV20-1 to TRBJ2-1; TCRdb reports TRBD2, a call that lacks DNA to check it against. The CDR3 totals 15 residues. The germline V gene encodes CDR1 DFQATT and CDR2 SNEGSKA (reference sequence). The CDR3 region is CSARAVAGGYNEQFF.

V usage is TRBV7-2 and J usage is TRBJ2-3; there is no DNA to check the TCRdb D call of TRBD2. This CDR3 spans 17 amino acids. Germline CDR1 reads SGHTA; CDR2 reads FQGNSA. CDR3: CASSPIGGGGAADTQYF.

The chain links TRBV5-1 to TRBJ2-4; the D call from TCRdb, TRBD2, cannot be confirmed without DNA. Germline V gene data show CDR1 as SGHRS and CDR2 as YFSETQ. This CDR3 is 17 amino acids long. The CDR3 region is CASSLRGVAGVENIQYF. Full variable domain (missing parts from reference TRBV5-1 and TRBJ2-4): KAGVTQTPRYLIKTRGQQVTLSCSPISGHRSVSWYQQTPGQGLQFLFEYFSETQRNKGNFPGRFSGRQFSNSRSEMNVSTLELGDSALYLCASSLRGVAGVENIQYFGAGTRLSVL.

The V and J genes are TRBV30 and TRBJ1-1. This CDR3 is 19 amino acids long. Germline CDR1 GTSNPN, CDR2 SVGIG (reference sequence). The CDR3 sequence: CAWSVFRGDFLKRNTEAFF.

The genes are TRBV20-1 and TRBJ1-1. The CDR3 covers 15 residues. Germline loops: CDR1 DFQATT, CDR2 SNEGSKA (reference sequence). The CDR3 region is CSANLQRVMNTEAFF.

V and J are TRBV4-2 and TRBJ2-7. This CDR3 has 15 residues. Germline V CDR1 and CDR2: LGHNA, YNFKEQ. The CDR3 sequence is CASSQDETSSYEQYF.

This chain links TRBV5-1 with TRBJ2-1. Germline V gene lookup returns CDR1 SGHRS and CDR2 YFSETQ. The CDR3 is made up of 13 amino acids. The CDR3 sequence: CASSLTRYNEQFF.

The chain links TRBV6-2 or TRBV6-3 to TRBJ1-2. CDR3 length equals 13 residues. CDR1 and CDR2 (germline): MNHEY, SVGEGT. The chain's CDR3 is CASSYRTAYGYTF.

The chain combines TRBV20-1 with TRBJ1-1. CDR1 is DFQATT, CDR2 SNEGSKA, per germline (reference sequence). The CDR3 runs to 13 residues. The chain's CDR3 is CSARVNTNTEAFF.

J is TRBJ1-2 and V is TRBV20-1. CDR3 size: 11 residues. Germline CDR1 is DFQATT and CDR2 is SNEGSKA (reference sequence). The CDR3: CSARILSGYTF.

The rearrangement joins TRBV11-1 to TRBJ2-3; with no DNA, the TCRdb D assignment of TRBD2 cannot be verified. CDR3 length: 19 amino acids. Germline CDR1 SGHAT, CDR2 FQDESV (reference sequence). CDR3 loop: CASSFIPWLAGGNTDTQYF.

The chain recombines TRBV11-2 with TRBJ2-3; TCRdb names TRBD1, which stays unverified in the absence of DNA. This CDR3 has 18 residues. Germline CDR1 is SGHAT and CDR2 is FQNNGV. CDR3 in amino acids: CASSLDGQLFLNTDTQYF. The full variable domain, rest sourced from reference TRBV11-2 and TRBJ2-3, is EAGVAQSPRYKIIEKRQSVAFWCNPISGHATLYWYQQILGQGPKLLIQFQNNGVVDDSQLPKDRFSAERLKGVDSTLKIQPAKLEDSAVYLCASSLDGQLFLNTDTQYFGPGTRLTVL.

The chain couples TRBV20-1 to TRBJ2-2; there is no DNA to check the TCRdb D call of TRBD1. This CDR3 has 14 residues. CDR1 DFQATT and CDR2 SNEGSKA come from the germline V gene (reference sequence). CDR3 residues: CSARGGARTGELFF.

The CDR3 spells CATSREVGQVYEKLFF. The chain joins TRBV15 to TRBJ1-4; there is no DNA to check the TCRdb D call of TRBD1. CDR3 length: 16 residues. Germline loops: CDR1 LNHNV, CDR2 YYDKDF (reference sequence).

The gene calls are TRBV24-1 and TRBJ1-1. Germline V gene sequence: CDR1 KGHDR, CDR2 SFDVKD. The CDR3 consists of 16 residues. CDR3 in amino acids: CATSDLGFPDHTEAFF.

The chain employs TRBV11-2 and TRBJ2-5; TCRdb outputs TRBD2, but without DNA this stays unchecked. This CDR3 contains 14 residues. CDR1 and CDR2 from the germline V gene are SGHAT and FQNNGV. CDR3 protein: CASSLGLAGGTQYF.

The chain couples TRBV5-1 to TRBJ2-1; TCRdb's D gene call, TRBD2, goes unchecked for lack of DNA. In germline, CDR1 is SGHRS, CDR2 YFSETQ. This CDR3 is built from 16 residues. The CDR3 sequence is CASSLESPGGHNEQFF.

The chain has TRBV30 and TRBJ2-5; the D gene TCRdb calls, TRBD1, cannot be checked with no DNA. The CDR3 length is 13 residues. CDR1 is GTSNPN, CDR2 SVGIG, per germline (reference sequence). The CDR3: CAWVTGGAETQYF.

V gene TRBV6-2 or TRBV6-3 combines with J gene TRBJ1-5; TCRdb returns TRBD1, unconfirmable since there is no DNA. The germline V gene encodes CDR1 MNHEY and CDR2 SVGEGT. This CDR3 spans 14 amino acids. The CDR3 here is CASRRDNGGQPQHF.

The rearrangement links TRBV15 to TRBJ1-1; TCRdb proposes TRBD1, but this gene call is untestable without DNA. Germline V gene lookup returns CDR1 LNHNV and CDR2 YYDKDF (reference sequence). The CDR3 covers 13 residues. The CDR3 protein is CATTPNGGTEAFF.

The V and J genes are TRBV15 and TRBJ2-5; checking the TCRdb D call of TRBD2 is not possible without DNA. The CDR3 sequence is 16 residues long. Germline values: CDR1 LNHNV, CDR2 YYDKDF (reference sequence). This chain's CDR3 is CATSREPGGSGETQYF.

The chain employs TRBV5-4 and TRBJ2-2; checking the TCRdb D call of TRBD1 is not possible without DNA. Germline values: CDR1 SGHNT, CDR2 YYREEE (reference sequence). The CDR3 spans 16 residues. The CDR3 region is CASSLAGQGITGELFF.

The gene calls are TRBV5-6 and TRBJ2-1; there is no DNA to check the TCRdb D call of TRBD1. The CDR3 consists of 14 residues. CDR1 and CDR2 from the germline V gene are SGHDT and YYEEEE. The CDR3 sequence: CASSLQGAYNEQFF.

The CDR3 loop is CASSPTATNEKLFF. This sequence joins TRBV18 and TRBJ1-4. Germline V gene sequence: CDR1 KGHSH, CDR2 LQKENI. The CDR3 length is 14 residues.

The V call is TRBV2, the J call TRBJ2-7; TCRdb selects TRBD1, and the lack of DNA leaves this call unchecked. From germline, CDR1 is SNHLY and CDR2 FYNNEI. CDR3 length: 16 residues. CDR3 residues: CASRPFGQGLYYEQYF.